A selection of T cell receptor beta chains follows, all from one sample in a study of T cell responses to AZD1222 COVID-19 vaccine. Some clones are missing from TCRdb's copy, which holds only in-frame ones; the method was immunoSEQ multiplex PCR. The repertoire holds over 90,000 clones, with 91% as singletons. Here the sequenced sample was peripheral blood, taken on day 0 of AZD1222 vaccination. The origin of the receptors is an adult in good health. CDR3s include the opening cysteine and the closing phenylalanine or tryptophan. A D gene is named only where the DNA matches it firmly. Part of the rows lack a size; the others show once, few, many or a class for expanded clones.

size,J,V,D,CDR3,DNA
once,TRBJ1-5,TRBV7-9,TRBD1,CASSLGQGGFNQPQHF,TGTGCCAGCAGCTTAGGACAGGGCGGATTTAATCAGCCCCAGCATTTT
.,TRBJ1-1,TRBV15,.,CATSRDRVRSEAFF,TGTGCCACCAGCAGAGACAGGGTTAGGAGTGAAGCTTTCTTT
.,TRBJ2-1,TRBV28,TRBD2,CASSLLGLAPFGDNEQFF,TGTGCCAGCAGCCTCTTGGGACTAGCGCCCTTTGGCGACAATGAGCAGTTCTTC
once,TRBJ2-7,TRBV9,.,CASSPRGGEVGEQYF,TGTGCCAGCAGCCCCCGAGGAGGGGAGGTAGGCGAGCAGTACTTC
.,TRBJ1-5,TRBV28,.,CASSFERQPQHF,TGTGCCAGCAGTTTTGAGAGACAGCCCCAGCATTTT
.,TRBJ1-2,TRBV6-5,.,CASTSPVSNNYGYTF,TGTGCCAGCACCTCCCCAGTAAGCAACAACTATGGCTACACCTTC
.,TRBJ2-3,TRBV9,.,CASQGIADTQYF,TGTGCCAGTCAGGGGATAGCAGATACGCAGTATTTT
.,TRBJ2-5,TRBV15,TRBD1,CATSMEVTGKETQYF,TGTGCCACCAGCATGGAGGTGACAGGGAAAGAGACCCAGTACTTC
.,TRBJ2-7,TRBV28,TRBD2,CASSLAGGHEQYF,TGTGCCAGCAGTTTAGCGGGAGGCCACGAGCAGTACTTC
.,TRBJ1-5,TRBV28,.,CASSLRGDQPQHF,TGTGCCAGCAGTTTGCGGGGAGATCAGCCCCAGCATTTT
.,TRBJ2-1,TRBV18,TRBD2,CASSPRTSGDNEQFF,TGTGCCAGCTCACCACGCACTAGCGGAGACAATGAGCAGTTCTTC
.,TRBJ2-7,TRBV10-1,.,CARIPVAGKAYEQYF,TGCGCCAGGATCCCCGTCGCAGGGAAGGCCTACGAGCAGTACTTC
once,TRBJ2-6,TRBV9,.,CASSVGIQISGANVLTF,TGTGCCAGCAGCGTAGGTATACAGATCTCTGGGGCCAACGTCCTGACTTTC
.,TRBJ2-3,TRBV3-1/TRBV3-2,.,CASSPLGQGKHTQYF,TGTGCCAGCAGCCCCCTCGGGCAGGGAAAACATACGCAGTATTTT
.,TRBJ2-7,TRBV27,TRBD1,CASSFIGTGAYEQYF,TGTGCCAGCAGTTTTATCGGGACAGGGGCCTACGAGCAGTACTTC
.,TRBJ2-1,TRBV28,.,CASLSSGVSHNEQFF,TGTGCCAGCTTATCCTCGGGGGTATCCCACAATGAGCAGTTCTTC
.,TRBJ2-3,TRBV19,.,CASSPPLGGIRVTQYF,TGTGCCAGTAGTCCGCCGCTGGGCGGAATTAGAGTTACGCAGTATTTT
.,TRBJ1-3,TRBV6-5,.,CASSYGGPGNTIYF,TGTGCCAGCAGTTACGGGGGGCCCGGAAACACCATATATTTT
once,TRBJ1-5,TRBV6-5,.,CASSYESGRGGQPQHF,TGTGCCAGCAGTTACGAATCAGGGCGAGGCGGGCAGCCCCAGCATTTT
.,TRBJ1-2,TRBV28,.,CASGLGELRYGYTF,TGTGCCAGCGGGTTGGGGGAACTGCGCTATGGCTACACCTTC
.,TRBJ1-2,TRBV7-9,.,CASSLGGYGYTF,TGTGCCAGCAGCTTAGGGGGCTATGGCTACACCTTC
.,TRBJ2-7,TRBV14,TRBD2,CASSPSWGTSGSEQYF,TGTGCCAGCAGCCCCTCGTGGGGGACTAGCGGGAGCGAGCAGTACTTC
.,TRBJ1-6,TRBV7-9,TRBD1,CASSLVEGGSGSPLHF,TGTGCCAGCAGCTTAGTAGAAGGGGGCTCGGGTTCACCCCTCCACTTT
.,TRBJ2-1,TRBV7-3,TRBD2,CASILNSGRFYNEQFF,TGTGCCAGCATCCTCAATAGCGGGAGGTTTTACAATGAGCAGTTCTTC
.,TRBJ2-4,TRBV4-3,.,CASSQEFGAKNIQYF,TGCGCCAGCAGCCAGGAGTTTGGGGCCAAAAACATTCAGTACTTC
once,TRBJ2-5,TRBV7-8,TRBD1,CASSSTGAGNQETQYF,TGTGCCAGCAGCTCCACAGGGGCTGGGAACCAAGAGACCCAGTACTTC
.,TRBJ2-2,TRBV4-2,TRBD1,CASSQARGLNTGELFF,TGTGCCAGCAGCCAAGCCAGGGGGCTTAATACCGGGGAGCTGTTTTTT
.,TRBJ2-3,TRBV5-1,.,CASMGADTQYF,TGCGCCAGCATGGGGGCAGATACGCAGTATTTT
.,TRBJ2-7,TRBV7-9,.,CASSLDGSYEQYF,TGTGCCAGCAGCTTGGACGGATCCTACGAGCAGTACTTC
.,TRBJ2-2,TRBV19,.,CASSSAGTGELFF,TGTGCCAGTAGTTCAGCAGGGACCGGGGAGCTGTTTTTT
.,TRBJ1-2,TRBV5-1,TRBD1,CASSLDWTGNYGYTF,TGCGCCAGCAGCCTGGATTGGACAGGGAACTATGGCTACACCTTC
.,TRBJ2-1,TRBV13,.,CASSSFTASRSSYNEQFF,TGTGCCAGCAGCTCCTTCACAGCGTCGAGAAGCTCCTACAATGAGCAGTTCTTC
.,TRBJ2-3,TRBV2,TRBD2,CASNIAGGGDTQYF,TGTGCCAGCAATATAGCGGGAGGGGGAGATACGCAGTATTTT
.,TRBJ1-1,TRBV19,TRBD1,CASTKLGTGNTEAFF,TGTGCCAGTACCAAACTCGGGACAGGGAACACTGAAGCTTTCTTT
.,TRBJ1-5,TRBV5-8,TRBD1,CASSGGTVYSNQPQHF,TGTGCCAGCAGCGGCGGGACAGTATATAGCAATCAGCCCCAGCATTTT
.,TRBJ1-1,TRBV9,.,CASSPSVLLMRAEAFF,TGTGCCAGCAGCCCCTCAGTTCTGCTGATGAGAGCTGAAGCTTTCTTT
.,TRBJ2-3,TRBV10-3,.,CAISDARGGDTQYF,TGTGCCATCAGTGACGCTAGGGGCGGAGATACGCAGTATTTT
.,TRBJ2-7,TRBV6-6,TRBD2,CASCLAGDYEQYF,TGTGCCAGCTGTCTAGCGGGAGACTACGAGCAGTACTTC
.,TRBJ2-3,TRBV28,TRBD2,CASSLWTSGRGRTDTQYF,TGTGCCAGCAGTTTATGGACTAGCGGGAGGGGTCGCACAGATACGCAGTATTTT
.,TRBJ2-7,TRBV29-1,TRBD2,CSVGEPGTSSYEQYF,TGCAGCGTTGGAGAGCCCGGGACTAGCTCTTACGAGCAGTACTTC
.,TRBJ2-2,TRBV19,.,CASSSMYQGGELFF,TGTGCCAGTAGCTCTATGTACCAGGGCGGGGAGCTGTTTTTT
.,TRBJ2-7,TRBV28,.,CASTTGNLYEQYF,TGTGCCAGCACCACCGGGAATCTCTACGAGCAGTACTTC
.,TRBJ2-7,TRBV7-9,TRBD1,CASSSPGTGVEQYF,TGTGCCAGCAGCTCCCCCGGGACAGGGGTCGAGCAGTACTTC
.,TRBJ1-2,TRBV29-1,.,CSVVAAHLYGYTF,TGCAGCGTTGTGGCAGCTCACCTCTATGGCTACACCTTC
.,TRBJ2-7,TRBV18,TRBD2,CASSPGQARLLAGKPYEQYF,TGTGCCAGCTCACCCGGACAGGCTCGACTACTAGCGGGAAAACCCTACGAGCAGTACTTC
.,TRBJ2-7,TRBV28,.,CASSGRTGASPFEQYF,TGTGCCAGCAGTGGGAGGACGGGGGCGTCCCCCTTCGAGCAGTACTTC
.,TRBJ2-7,TRBV4-2,TRBD2,CASSQTSGMYEQYF,TGTGCCAGCAGCCAAACTAGCGGAATGTACGAGCAGTACTTC
.,TRBJ2-7,TRBV7-2,TRBD1,CASNLGQGGEQYF,TGTGCCAGCAACTTGGGACAGGGTGGCGAGCAGTACTTC
.,TRBJ2-3,TRBV5-1,.,CASRVMTSTDTQYF,TGCGCCAGCAGGGTGATGACTAGCACAGATACGCAGTATTTT
.,TRBJ1-2,TRBV13,TRBD1,CASSPPTGDGYTF,TGTGCCAGCAGCCCCCCGACAGGGGATGGCTACACCTTC
.,TRBJ2-7,TRBV20-1,TRBD1,CSAQTGPEQYF,TGCAGTGCGCAGACAGGGCCCGAGCAGTACTTC
.,TRBJ2-7,TRBV7-8,TRBD2,CASSRAGGPSYEQYF,TGTGCCAGCAGCCGAGCGGGAGGGCCTTCCTACGAGCAGTACTTC
once,TRBJ2-1,TRBV27,TRBD1,CASRGSRGQSEFF,TGTGCCAGCAGGGGATCCAGGGGGCAATCAGAGTTCTTC